This TCR beta chain was captured in a study of identical twins. Using its own MiXCR run on the 5' RACE reads, TCRdb lists one record per CDR3 protein. The sample shows about 280,000 distinct CDR3 sequences, about 8.3% of them seen only once. Germline V gene data show CDR1 as LNHNV and CDR2 as YYDKDF (reference sequence). J lost 6 bases, V lost 0 bases, and 5 bases had no gene match. CDR3 length: 15 amino acids. This clonotype showed up just a few times. These data were likewise used in another study, on yellow fever vaccine responses in identical twins.

The rearrangement uses TRBV15 and TRBJ2-7, with 10 bases aligning to TRBD2. This sequence was found in a woman under 30 in good health. Material for sequencing was memory (CD45RO+) T cells sorted from blood. Here the CDR3 DNA reads TGTGCCACCAGCAGAGAACCACTAGCGGGAAGCGAGCAGTACTTC. It specifies CATSREPLAGSEQYF.